What follows are 5 T cell receptor beta chains derived from one specimen sequenced in a study of response to subunit inactivated influenza vaccine. MiXCR, applied by TCRdb to the RT-PCR reads, yields one record per CDR3 protein. The sample lists some 160,000 distinct CDR3 sequences, 11% seen once, with around 12% in the top ten. The source was non-naive T cells sorted from PBMCs, collected 40 to 50 days after vaccination. These receptor sequences come from a man aged 50-60 years who received an inactivated influenza vaccine.

The chain couples TRBV30 to TRBJ2-1; unclear D gene. Germline V CDR1 and CDR2: GTSNPN, SVGIG (reference sequence). The CDR3 is made up of 14 amino acids. V lost 2 bases, J lost 1 base, and 9 bases lay in between. DNA for the CDR3: TGTGCCTGGAGTAGGCGCTCATCCTACAATGAGCAGTTCTTC. This sequence encodes CAWSRRSSYNEQFF.

This clonotype was observed a few times. This chain links TRBV6-1 with TRBJ1-4; possibly TRBD1 for D (5 bases). Trimming cost V 4 bases and J 6 bases, with 12 bases left between them. Germline CDR1 and CDR2: MNHNS and SASEGT. This CDR3 has 14 residues. The CDR3 region has the DNA TGTGCCAGCAGTGGGAACCGGGACTATGAAAAACTGTTTTTT. Encoded protein: CASSGNRDYEKLFF.

This clonotype was detected many times. CDR3: CASSQGVGAYEQYF. CDR3 nucleotide sequence: TGCGCCAGCAGCCAAGGTGTAGGGGCCTACGAGCAGTACTTC. This chain links TRBV4-3 with TRBJ2-7, with TRBD1 as a possible D gene (5 bases). Germline loops: CDR1 LGHNA, CDR2 YSLEER. Trimming removed 1 base at V and 2 bases at J, with 9 bases between. This CDR3 contains 14 residues.

This clonotype was detected a few times. The chain employs TRBV7-8 and TRBJ2-5; D not resolved. The CDR3 has 12 amino acids. The V end was cut by 5 bases, the J end by 5 bases, with 9 bases between. Germline V CDR1 and CDR2: SGHVS, FQNEAQ. This chain's CDR3 is CASSPVPETQYF. The CDR3 DNA is TGTGCCAGCAGCCCGGTGCCGGAGACCCAGTACTTC.

This clonotype came up many times. The rearrangement uses TRBV24-1 and TRBJ2-7; the D is unclear. The germline gives CDR1 KGHDR, CDR2 SFDVKD. Between the trimmed V and J ends, which lost 2 bases and 0 bases, there was a span of 4 bases. The CDR3 runs 13 residues. The CDR3 nucleotides are TGTGCCACCAGTGATTCTAGCTCCTACGAGCAGTACTTC. Translating it yields CATSDSSSYEQYF.